What follows is one T cell receptor (beta chain) and its context. No antigen is known for it. TCRdb's table, derived via immunoSEQ multiplex PCR, lists solely in-frame clones and lacks some. The data hold 200,000 to 300,000 clones, with 75% to 90% observed a single time. CDR1 and CDR2 (germline): SGHTS, YDEGEE. The CDR3 totals 15 residues. V shed 4 bases, J shed 4 bases, and the junction held 7 bases outside the gene matches. The data originate from a study of cytomegalovirus exposure and HLA in healthy donors. General study points: The authors listed roughly 150 TCR beta chains as cytomegalovirus-associated. The CMV antigen specificity of a few CMV-associated chains was confirmed through in vitro analysis.

This TCR came from a young woman in good health and CMV-seropositive. The chain is built from TRBV5-8 and TRBJ2-7; 11 nucleotides align to TRBD2. Material: PBMCs. The CDR3 sequence is CASSKIAGGPYEQYF. As DNA, the CDR3 is TGTGCCAGCAGCAAAATAGCGGGAGGGCCGTACGAGCAGTACTTC.